This TCR beta chain was sequenced in a study of a mutant IDH1 vaccine in newly diagnosed glioma. Sequencing was performed with immunoSEQ multiplex PCR; in TCRdb, only in-frame clones are kept and a portion is missing. The sample includes about 11,000 clones, roughly four fifths of them seen just once. Time point denoted: week 47, end of study. Every vaccine dose comprised 300 ug of mutant IDH1 20-mer peptide plus topical imiquimod. General study points: Of the patients, about 95% had vaccine-induced immune responses.

This clone was observed a few times. Its antigen is not known. The CDR3 consists of 16 residues. Looked up from germline, CDR1 is SGHRS and CDR2 is YFSETQ. The V segment lost 4 bases and the J segment 1 base; nucleotides outside the gene matches: 5. The source material was PBMCs, sampled from a glioma patient whose treatment included an IDH1 peptide vaccine. This TCR derives from a man aged 30 to 39 with glioma. This rearrangement joins TRBV5-1 to TRBJ2-5; 12 bases fit TRBD2. Written as DNA, the CDR3 is TGCGCCAGCAGCAGAGGACTAGCGGGGTTCCAAGAGACCCAGTACTTC. It codes for CASSRGLAGFQETQYF.